This T cell receptor beta chain was sequenced in a study of T cells in Graves' hyperthyroidism and ophthalmopathy. This clonotype was seen only a few times. On the basis of clinical symptoms, serum thyroxine and TRAb, thyroid ultrasound and orbital computed tomography, diagnoses were made. Extraction of PBMCs used roughly 9.6 ml of fresh peripheral blood. There were TCR beta CDR3 regions amplified from RNA transcripts. Researchers ran a first-round RT-PCR on the TCR CDR3 using the HTBI primer set. MiXCR, applied by TCRdb to the multiplex PCR reads, yields one record per CDR3 protein. Of roughly 640,000 distinct CDR3 sequences listed, approximately 15% were seen once; the top ten hold around 3.5%. This CDR3 has 16 amino acids. CDR1 SGHRS and CDR2 YFSETQ come from the germline V gene. V was pared by 0 bases and J by 4 bases, with 14 bases between.

The receptor was isolated from a woman between 35 and 50 years old with Graves' ophthalmopathy. The V gene is TRBV5-1, the J gene TRBJ2-1; D is possibly TRBD1 or TRBD2 (5 bases each). Sequencing was carried out using blood. This CDR3 is CASSLVEPGRYNEQFF. For the CDR3, the DNA is TGCGCCAGCAGCTTGGTCGAACCGGGACGTTACAATGAGCAGTTCTTC.